The source of this T cell receptor (beta chain) is a study of cytomegalovirus exposure and HLA in healthy donors. Whole-study findings and limits: For most TCR sequences rarity was the rule, although some public TCRs occurred in many donors.

The CDR3 has 14 residues. CDR1 and CDR2 from the germline V gene are SGHRS and YFSETQ. Between the trimmed V and J ends, which lost 0 bases and 5 bases, there was a span of 9 bases. With regard to this clone: Its antigen is not identified.

TCRdb keeps only in-frame clones here, not all; method: immunoSEQ multiplex PCR. The table includes some 140,000 clones, 86% detected once. This sequence originates from a human donor in good health. Sequencing was done on a sample of PBMCs. This sequence joins TRBV5-1 and TRBJ2-1, with D perhaps TRBD1 (5 bases). The chain's CDR3 is CASSLGQLNNEQFF. The CDR3 DNA sequence: TGCGCCAGCAGCTTGGGACAGTTGAACAATGAGCAGTTCTTC.